The clone carrying this TCR beta chain showed up just a few times. It was with unique molecular identifiers that the TCRbeta library was prepared. TCRdb reprocessed the PCR reads with MiXCR, giving one entry per CDR3 protein. The sample carries hundreds of thousands of distinct CDR3 sequences, approximately 29% recorded once. The sample comes from a study of T-cell reconstitution after alpha-beta-depleted transplantation in children. The V end was cut by 1 base, the J end by 2 bases, with 8 bases between. The CDR3 loop spans 14 amino acids. This material consisted of PBMCs from the stem cell graft donor, taken from the stem cell graft. The rearrangement uses TRBV12-3 or TRBV12-4 and TRBJ1-1; D unclear. The receptor comes from a human donor who donated a stem cell graft to a child with aplastic anemia. The CDR3 coding sequence is TGTGCCAGCAGTTTAGGGTGGGGAAACACTGAAGCTTTCTTT. Its protein is CASSLGWGNTEAFF.